This T cell receptor (beta chain) was sequenced in a study of technical replicates of blood from a few donors. Germline V CDR1 and CDR2: SEHNR, FQNEAQ (reference sequence). The V segment lost 6 bases and the J segment 2 bases; nucleotides outside the gene matches: 13. This CDR3 is built from 17 residues. TCRdb's copy holds only in-frame clones and misses some; the assay was immunoSEQ multiplex PCR. Of some 81,000 clones in the sample, over 75% were seen once. The chain uses TRBV7-9 and TRBJ2-3; the match to TRBD2 covers 8 bases. The source is a human donor in good health. Sequenced sample: T cells isolated from PBMCs. CDR3 sequence (DNA): TGTGCCAGCAGACCTAGTATAGCGGGAAAGTACACAGATACGCAGTATTTT. It is translated as CASRPSIAGKYTDTQYF.